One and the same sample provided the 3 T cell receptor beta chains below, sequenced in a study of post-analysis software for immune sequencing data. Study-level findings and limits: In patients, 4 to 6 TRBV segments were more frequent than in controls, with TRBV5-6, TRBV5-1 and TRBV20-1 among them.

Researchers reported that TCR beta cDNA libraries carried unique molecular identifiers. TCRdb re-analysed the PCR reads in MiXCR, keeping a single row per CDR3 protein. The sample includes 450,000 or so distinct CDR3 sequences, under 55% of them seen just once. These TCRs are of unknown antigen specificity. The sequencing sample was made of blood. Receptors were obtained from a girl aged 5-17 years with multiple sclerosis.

The chain's CDR3 is CASSLEWQGAGTEAFF. DNA of the CDR3: TGTGCCAGCAGCTTAGAGTGGCAGGGGGCTGGGACTGAAGCTTTCTTT. The genes are TRBV7-8 and TRBJ1-1; 8 positions agree with TRBD1. The trim removed 1 base at V and 5 bases at J, leaving 9 bases unmatched. CDR1 is SGHVS, CDR2 FQNEAQ, per germline. There are 16 residues in the CDR3. The entire variable domain, with the rest obtained from reference TRBV7-8 and TRBJ1-1, is as follows: GAGVSQSPRYKVAKRGQDVALRCDPISGHVSLFWYQQALGQGPEFLTYFQNEAQLDKSGLPSDRFFAERPEGSVSTLKIQRTQQEDSAVYLCASSLEWQGAGTEAFFGQGTRLTVV.

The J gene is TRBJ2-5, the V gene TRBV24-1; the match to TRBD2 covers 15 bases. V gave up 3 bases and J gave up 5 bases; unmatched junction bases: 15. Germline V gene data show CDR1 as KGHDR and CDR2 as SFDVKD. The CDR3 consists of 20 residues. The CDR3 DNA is TGTGCCACCAGTGATGGGATTCGGACTAGCGGGAGGGCCGGGTTGGAGACCCAGTACTTC. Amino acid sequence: CATSDGIRTSGRAGLETQYF.

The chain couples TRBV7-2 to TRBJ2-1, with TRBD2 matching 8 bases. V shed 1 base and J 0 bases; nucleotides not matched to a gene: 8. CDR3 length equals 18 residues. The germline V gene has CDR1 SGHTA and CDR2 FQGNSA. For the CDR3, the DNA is TGTGCCAGCAGCTTAGGCCCCTACAGCGGGAGCTCCTACAATGAGCAGTTCTTC. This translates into CASSLGPYSGSSYNEQFF.